The present entry profiles one T cell receptor beta chain with its context. As handled by the study authors: Estimation of nucleated cell counts was performed using reference gene primer amplification. The protocol was immunoSEQ multiplex PCR, while the TCRdb copy is restricted to in-frame clones and leaves out a portion. The V and J calls and clone size were taken over from that table, and D and trimming were inferred from the DNA. The table records hundreds of thousands of clones, roughly nine tenths of them present only once. Germline V gives CDR1 SNHLY, CDR2 FYNNEI. Unmatched junction bases numbered 11, after V lost 7 bases and J lost 4 bases. The CDR3 extends over 15 amino acids. These data originate in a study of blood T cell repertoires in COVID-19. As for the study in general: Sites in the United States, Italy and Spain provided acute and convalescent COVID-19 samples. PBMCs, B-cell-depleted T cells, or T cells were the source of the cDNA or gDNA that made up the material.

Sequenced sample: peripheral blood. This chain uses TRBV2 with TRBJ1-2; 8 nucleotides agree with TRBD1. This TCR was recovered from a woman between 50 and 59 years old with acute or convalescent COVID-19. The CDR3 reads CASTPGQVLTYGYTF. DNA of the CDR3: TGTGCCAGCACCCCGGGACAGGTCTTGACCTATGGCTACACCTTC.